This T cell receptor beta chain was observed in a study of memory CD4+ T cells and cytomegalovirus serostatus (dated by TCRdb to between 2019 and 2020). Background on the whole study: The cohort comprised roughly 35 healthy Belgian adults, 9 CMV seropositive and around 24 CMV seronegative. To replicate a published TCR-based CMV serostatus classifier, the study sequenced CD4+ memory TCRbeta repertoires from a Belgian cohort whose cytomegalovirus serostatus was known. The paper as a whole reports these results and caveats: Of 164 previously reported CMV-associated TCRbeta sequences, around 67 appeared in the CD4+ memory repertoires, each in one to five individuals. A median bootstrapped AUC of roughly 0.95 with a 95% CI of 0.76-1.00 was achieved on the Belgian cohort by the original-framework classifier. Only CD4+CD45RO+ memory cells were sequenced, in contrast to the original study, in which naive and memory CD4+ and CD8+ populations were covered. For CMV serostatus prediction, a median bootstrapped AUC of about 0.94 was reached with the original framework, and a median bootstrapped AUC of approximately 0.92 was reached with a US-trained random forest. The results were interpreted as suggesting that the CMV-associated TCR signature is mostly present in the CD4+ memory repertoire.

A FACSAria II was used to sort memory CD4+ T cells, defined as single viable CD3+CD4+CD8-CD45RO+ cells. To determine CMV serostatus, a Roche Elecsys assay was used that detects serum IgG against CMV pp150, pp28, p38 and p52. Once the samples were thawed, total CD4+ T cells were enriched through positive selection using CD4 magnetic microbeads. Samples originated from another study that specifically interrogated the CD4+ T cell memory repertoire. Peripheral blood mononuclear cells were isolated and cryopreserved according to standard operating procedures, and serum was stored at -80 degrees C. The staining used CD3-PerCP (BW264/56), CD4-APC (RPA-T4), CD45RO-PE (UCHT1) and CD8-Pacific Orange (3B5) antibodies, and Sytox blue was used to exclude non-viable cells. V is reduced by 0 bases and J by 0 bases, leaving a spacing of 12 bases between them. The CDR3, from cysteine to phenylalanine, totals 17 residues. CDR3 DNA only is kept here, 51 bases in frame from base 1. As encoded in the germline V gene, CDR1 is MGHRA while CDR2 is YSYEKL.

The Quick-DNA Microprep Kit was used to extract genomic DNA from the sorted cells. Amplification of TCRbeta DNA was done with the immunoSEQ hsTCRbeta kit, following the protocol from the manufacturer. An Illumina MiSeq instrument was used to sequence the TCRbeta libraries. Processing in the source paper ran as follows. Once out-of-frame sequences had been removed, 2,200,000 or so distinct TCRbeta sequences were left, which works out to an average of approximately 72,000 per individual. Each individual was scored according to the count of some 160 previously reported CMV-associated TCRbeta sequences and the total productive distinct TCRbeta count. A beta-binomial model was reimplemented in Python, and random forests from scikit-learn, run with default parameters, were trained on data from the US cohort. Classifier performance on the Belgian cohort was summarized as median AUC with percentile confidence intervals over 10,000 bootstrap iterations. TCRdb mirrors the immuneACCESS table, restricted to in-frame sequences. Some clones are absent from its copies; in checked studies, under half trace to an unresolved V gene, and the reason for the others is unknown. V and J calls plus clone size are reproduced from that table; the DNA served to infer D and trimming. The sample yields 27,000 or so clones; about 80% were counted once. Approximately 0.7% of the sample rests with the top ten.

About this clone: Its antigen specificity is not known. It has no much larger one-base neighbor in the sample; base qualities were not kept.

The clonotype was recovered from an adult in good health and CMV-seronegative. The sequencing sample was made of memory CD4+ T cells from blood. Recombination connected TRBV4-1 to TRBJ1-5; the D gene cannot be named for sure. The nucleotides are TGCGCCAGCAGCCAAGAGAGAGCGGATTATAGCAATCAGCCCCAGCATTTT. This sequence encodes CASSQERADYSNQPQHF.